This TCR beta chain originates from a study of blood T cells in healthy people across ages. In regard to this clonotype: What it binds is unknown.

Findings and caveats of the study: Observed TCR beta diversity per million T cells went down as age went up. This fall followed a roughly linear course with age.

The V gene's germline CDR1 is SGHAT and CDR2 FQNNGV. V dropped 5 bases and J dropped 0; count of bases not matched to a gene: 6. The CDR3 is made up of 15 amino acids. Using a J-beta primer mix together with a sample-barcoded 5' primer, a second PCR was run for roughly 7 to 11 cycles. TCRdb re-called the 5' RACE reads through MiXCR, storing one row per CDR3 protein. The profile shows more than 700,000 distinct CDR3 sequences, 35% to 50% of them singletons. The V gene is TRBV11-2, the J gene TRBJ2-7; 8 nucleotides align to TRBD2. This TCR came from an elderly man in good health. Sequenced sample: blood. CDR3 sequence reads: CASSKLAEASYEQYF. The CDR3 nucleotides read TGTGCCAGCAGCAAACTAGCGGAAGCCTCCTACGAGCAGTACTTC. Filled out from reference TRBV11-2 and TRBJ2-7, the complete variable domain reads EAGVAQSPRYKIIEKRQSVAFWCNPISGHATLYWYQQILGQGPKLLIQFQNNGVVDDSQLPKDRFSAERLKGVDSTLKIQPAKLEDSAVYLCASSKLAEASYEQYFGPGTRLTVT.